Following are 10 T cell receptor beta chains from one sample sequenced in a study of T-cell reconstitution after alpha-beta-depleted transplantation in children. It was with unique molecular identifiers that the TCRbeta library was prepared. TCRdb re-called the PCR reads through MiXCR, storing one row per CDR3 protein. The sample shows about 16,000 distinct CDR3 sequences, about 5% of them seen only once. The input for sequencing was PBMCs, taken before TCRalphabeta/CD19-depleted stem cell transplant. The receptors stem from a boy aged 10-17 years with acute lymphoblastic leukemia, due to receive a stem cell transplant.

Within the sample, this clonotype is medium-sized. V and J are TRBV5-1 and TRBJ2-1; 11 bases map to TRBD2. Trimming cost V 0 bases and J 4 bases; bases outside gene matches: 3. CDR1 SGHRS and CDR2 YFSETQ come from the germline V gene. This CDR3 spans 16 amino acids. The CDR3 coding sequence is TGCGCCAGCAGCTTGGAACTAGCGGGAGCATACAATGAGCAGTTCTTC. Translating gives CASSLELAGAYNEQFF.

Many counts were recorded for this clonotype. This chain joins TRBV7-8 and TRBJ1-1; D gene ambiguous. Germline-derived CDR1 and CDR2 are SGHVS and FQNEAQ. V shed 0 bases and J shed 0 bases, with 14 bases lying between them. The CDR3 length is 17 residues. This chain's CDR3 is CASSLAGRLSLNTEAFF. The CDR3 DNA reads as TGTGCCAGCAGCTTAGCGGGCAGGTTGAGTCTGAACACTGAAGCTTTCTTT. The variable domain in full, completed from reference TRBV7-8 and TRBJ1-1, reads GAGVSQSPRYKVAKRGQDVALRCDPISGHVSLFWYQQALGQGPEFLTYFQNEAQLDKSGLPSDRFFAERPEGSVSTLKIQRTQQEDSAVYLCASSLAGRLSLNTEAFFGQGTRLTVV.

This clonotype rates as medium-sized (0.01 to 0.1%). The chain recombines TRBV12-3 or TRBV12-4 with TRBJ2-4, with D perhaps matching TRBD1 or TRBD2 (5 bases each). The CDR3 covers 16 residues. Trimming stripped 3 bases from V and 1 base from J, with 13 bases between. This CDR3 is CASSFEGFGAKNIQYF. CDR3 bases: TGTGCCAGCAGTTTCGAGGGGTTTGGGGCCAAAAACATTCAGTACTTC.

This clonotype was recorded many times. The chain links TRBV28 to TRBJ1-2; 7 bases are a match to TRBD1. Germline CDR1 and CDR2: MDHEN and SYDVKM. CDR3 size: 18 residues. Unmatched junction bases numbered 22, after V lost 8 bases and J lost 4 bases. The CDR3 loop is CASRLPRGQGVVFYGYTF. The CDR3 DNA reads TGTGCCAGCCGCCTCCCCCGGGGGCAGGGGGTTGTTTTCTATGGCTACACCTTC.

This clonotype was observed many times. This chain connects TRBV19 to TRBJ2-1; D call uncertain. Germline CDR1 LNHDA, CDR2 SQIVND (reference sequence). Trimming removed 7 bases at V and 0 bases at J, with 10 bases between. The CDR3 is 14 residues long. This CDR3 is CASKHSSSYNEQFF. CDR3 bases: TGTGCCAGTAAGCACAGCAGCTCCTACAATGAGCAGTTCTTC.

A word on this clonotype: One end of the junction does not line up with germline, which may come from a read error. The CDR3 region is CAISPGRVGETQYF. Written as DNA, the CDR3 is TGTGCCATCAGCCCTGGGAGAGTGGGGGAGACCCAGTACTTC. The rearrangement joins TRBV13 to TRBJ2-5, with D possibly being TRBD2 (5 bases). The germline V gene encodes CDR1 PRHDT and CDR2 FYEKMQ (reference sequence). This CDR3 is 14 amino acids long.

Within the sample, this clonotype is medium-sized. The chain has TRBV5-1 and TRBJ2-1; D may be TRBD1 or TRBD2 (5 bases each). The germline V gene encodes CDR1 SGHRS and CDR2 YFSETQ. V was trimmed by 0 bases and J by 10 bases, leaving 17 bases between them. This CDR3 spans 15 amino acids. The CDR3 DNA is TGCGCCAGCAGCTTGGGGGACGCAGACCTTAGGGAGCAGTTCTTC. Translation gives CASSLGDADLREQFF.

This clonotype was observed at least ten times. The chain links TRBV6-5 to TRBJ1-1; no definite D call. This CDR3 has 18 amino acids. Germline V gene lookup returns CDR1 MNHEY and CDR2 SVGAGI. V gave up 6 bases and J gave up 0 bases, with 23 bases separating them. DNA for the CDR3: TGTGCCAGCAGCCTCGTATACCAAGTGGCTACCATGAACACTGAAGCTTTCTTT. Translated: CASSLVYQVATMNTEAFF.

By share, this clonotype ranks as medium-sized (0.01 to 0.1%). The chain recombines TRBV4-1 with TRBJ1-5; weak D call: TRBD1 (5 bases). V lost 0 bases to trimming and J lost 5 bases, with 29 bases between them. The CDR3 has 21 amino acids. Germline CDR1 and CDR2: MGHRA and YSYEKL. CDR3 residues: CASSQEYSGFNLWSGDQPQHF. CDR3 nucleotide sequence: TGCGCCAGCAGCCAAGAATACTCGGGATTTAATCTCTGGTCGGGGGATCAGCCCCAGCATTTT.

This clonotype is medium-sized (0.01 to 0.1%) by share. V usage is TRBV20-1 and J usage is TRBJ2-5; TRBD1 agrees at 9 bases. The CDR3 loop spans 16 amino acids. The V gene end was trimmed by 7 bases and the J gene end by 1 base; junction bases not matched to a gene: 13. Germline V gives CDR1 DFQATT, CDR2 SNEGSKA (reference sequence). As DNA, the CDR3 is TGCAGTGGGGACAGGGCCGGACCATCCACCCAAGAGACCCAGTACTTC. Its protein product is CSGDRAGPSTQETQYF.